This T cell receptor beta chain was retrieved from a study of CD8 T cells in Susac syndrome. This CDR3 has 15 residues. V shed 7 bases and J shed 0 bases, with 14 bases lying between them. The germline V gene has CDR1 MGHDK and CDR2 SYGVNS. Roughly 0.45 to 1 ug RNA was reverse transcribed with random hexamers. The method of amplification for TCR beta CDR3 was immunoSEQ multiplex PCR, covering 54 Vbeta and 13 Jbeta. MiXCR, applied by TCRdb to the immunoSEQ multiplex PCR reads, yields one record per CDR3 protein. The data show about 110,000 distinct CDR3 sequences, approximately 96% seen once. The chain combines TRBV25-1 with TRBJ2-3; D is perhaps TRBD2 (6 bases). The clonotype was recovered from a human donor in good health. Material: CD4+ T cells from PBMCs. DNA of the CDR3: TGTGCCAGCACTGCGGGGTCTTCTAGCACAGATACGCAGTATTTT. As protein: CASTAGSSSTDTQYF.